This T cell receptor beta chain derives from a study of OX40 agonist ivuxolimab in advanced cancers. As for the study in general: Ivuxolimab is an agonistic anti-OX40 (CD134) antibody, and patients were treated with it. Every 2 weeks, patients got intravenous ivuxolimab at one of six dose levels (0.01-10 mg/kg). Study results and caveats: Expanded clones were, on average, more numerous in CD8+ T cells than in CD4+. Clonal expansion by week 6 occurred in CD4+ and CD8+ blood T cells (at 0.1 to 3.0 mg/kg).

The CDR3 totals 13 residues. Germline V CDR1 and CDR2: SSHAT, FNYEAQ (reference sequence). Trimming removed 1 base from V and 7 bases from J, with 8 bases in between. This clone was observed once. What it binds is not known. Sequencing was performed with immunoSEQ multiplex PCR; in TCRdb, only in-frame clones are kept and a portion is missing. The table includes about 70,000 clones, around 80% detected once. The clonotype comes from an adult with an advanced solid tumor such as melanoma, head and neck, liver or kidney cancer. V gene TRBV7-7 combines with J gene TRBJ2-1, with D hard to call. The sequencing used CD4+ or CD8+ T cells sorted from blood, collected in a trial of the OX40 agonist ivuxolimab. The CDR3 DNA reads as TGTGCCAGCAGCTTAGGGCCCGGGAATGAGCAGTTCTTC. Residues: CASSLGPGNEQFF.